The 10 T cell receptor beta chains below come from one sample, sequenced in a study of monozygotic twins with inflammatory bowel disease. No DNA is given; TCRdb re-called the 5' RACE reads and lists each CDR3 protein once. This table lists some 440,000 distinct CDR3 sequences. Input material: blood. These receptors originate from a human donor with ulcerative colitis or Crohn's disease, or a healthy co-twin of an affected twin (not recorded which).

The gene calls are TRBV5-1 and TRBJ2-3; the TRBD2 assignment by TCRdb is unverifiable without DNA. This CDR3 is 15 amino acids long. The germline gives CDR1 SGHRS, CDR2 YFSETQ. CDR3: CASSLETVLWDTQYF.

The chain uses TRBV5-1 and TRBJ2-1; checking the TCRdb D call of TRBD1 is not possible without DNA. Germline lookup yields CDR1 SGHRS and CDR2 YFSETQ. The CDR3 sequence is 18 residues long. CDR3 protein: CASRLGLTDTLPYNEQFF.

The chain is built from TRBV3-1 and TRBJ2-7; absent DNA, TCRdb's TRBD2 call cannot be checked. The length of the CDR3 is 15 residues. Per the germline V gene, CDR1 is LGHDT and CDR2 is YNNKEL (reference sequence). The CDR3: CASSLAGASSYEQYF.

This chain connects TRBV20-1 to TRBJ2-2; TCRdb lists TRBD1, though no DNA is available to test this call. There are 16 residues in the CDR3. Germline V gives CDR1 DFQATT, CDR2 SNEGSKA (reference sequence). The CDR3 sequence is CSASPWTGMNTGELFF.

The chain combines TRBV2 with TRBJ2-3. This CDR3 comprises 15 residues. Germline V lookup: CDR1 SNHLY, CDR2 FYNNEI. CDR3 in amino acids: CASSEELPNHDTQYF.

The genes are TRBV7-9 and TRBJ2-5; TCRdb selects TRBD1, and the lack of DNA leaves this call unchecked. This CDR3 region has 16 residues. Germline loops: CDR1 SEHNR, CDR2 FQNEAQ (reference sequence). CDR3 residues: CASSLTGTGVRETQYF. Combining the CDR3 with reference TRBV7-9 and TRBJ2-5 gives the whole variable domain DTGVSQNPRHKITKRGQNVTFRCDPISEHNRLYWYRQTLGQGPEFLTYFQNEAQLEKSRLLSDRFSAERPKGSFSTLEIQRTEQGDSAMYLCASSLTGTGVRETQYFGPGTRLLVL.

The genes are TRBV11-2 and TRBJ2-5; TCRdb picks TRBD2, but there is no DNA to check that call. The germline V gene encodes CDR1 SGHAT and CDR2 FQNNGV. The CDR3 totals 15 residues. The CDR3 sequence: CASSLEALEQETQYF.

The rearrangement uses TRBV20-1 and TRBJ1-1; the TRBD1 assignment by TCRdb is unverifiable without DNA. CDR1 and CDR2 (germline): DFQATT, SNEGSKA (reference sequence). The CDR3 extends over 15 amino acids. The CDR3 loop reads CSARPPGLQWTEAFF.

V is TRBV6-2 or TRBV6-3 and J is TRBJ2-1; TCRdb gives TRBD2 as the D gene, but with no DNA this cannot be confirmed. Germline CDR1 MNHEY, CDR2 SVGEGT. The CDR3 spans 16 residues. The chain's CDR3 is CASSSTLAAGPNEQFF.

V gene TRBV6-1 combines with J gene TRBJ2-3; the D call of TRBD2 rests on TCRdb alone, since no DNA is present to check it. The CDR3 spans 19 residues. Germline V CDR1 and CDR2: MNHNS, SASEGT. This CDR3 is CASNHWTSGSRGCADTQYF.